Below, 23 T cell receptor beta chains from the same sample are listed, as sequenced in a study of technical replicates of blood from several donors. Only in-frame clones appear in the TCRdb table, and some are missing; sequencing was by immunoSEQ multiplex PCR. The repertoire has roughly 60,000 clones, approximately 90% of them found once; the top ten carry roughly 5.2%. Material for sequencing was PBMCs. Receptor source: a human donor in good health. Some clones in this sample may be carry-over from other donors' samples.

The chain employs TRBV2 and TRBJ2-5; D gene uncertain. Germline-derived CDR1 and CDR2 are SNHLY and FYNNEI. Trimming removed 2 bases at V and 2 bases at J, with 9 bases between. The CDR3 totals 14 residues. CDR3 region: CASSELSLQETQYF. CDR3 DNA: TGTGCCAGCAGTGAATTATCCCTACAAGAGACCCAGTACTTC.

V and J are TRBV10-3 and TRBJ1-5; 9 bases fit TRBD1. Germline CDR1 is ENHRY and CDR2 is SYGVKD. The CDR3 has 14 residues. Germline trimming cut 6 bases from V and 7 bases from J; bases unmatched to any gene: 7. The CDR3: CAISPDRGEQPQHF. The CDR3 DNA is TGTGCCATCAGCCCGGACAGGGGAGAACAGCCCCAGCATTTT.

This chain connects TRBV27 to TRBJ1-1; possible D gene TRBD1, 5 bases. Looked up from germline, CDR1 is MNHEY and CDR2 is SMNVEV (reference sequence). This CDR3 comprises 13 residues. The ends were cut back, 1 base at V and 4 bases at J, with 7 bases in the middle. The DNA for the CDR3 is TGTGCCAGCAGTTTATTAGGGGTCACTGAAGCTTTCTTT. Protein sequence: CASSLLGVTEAFF.

V and J are TRBV9 and TRBJ2-5; the match to TRBD2 covers 15 bases. The CDR3 loop spans 17 amino acids. CDR1 SGDLS and CDR2 YYNGEE come from the germline V gene. After removal of 3 bases from V and 2 bases from J, the junction contained 5 bases not matched to a gene. CDR3 region: CASSAGTSGGLQETQYF. In nucleotides, the CDR3 is TGTGCCAGCAGCGCCGGGACTAGCGGGGGGCTACAAGAGACCCAGTACTTC.

The gene calls are TRBV5-1 and TRBJ1-2; 11 bases line up with TRBD1. CDR1 and CDR2 from the germline V gene are SGHRS and YFSETQ. This CDR3 is 15 amino acids long. V trimming: 0 bases; J trimming: 6 bases; junction bases outside the gene matches: 4. The CDR3 loop reads CASSLAWGQGDGYTF. CDR3 nucleotides: TGCGCCAGCAGCTTGGCCTGGGGACAGGGGGATGGCTACACCTTC. The complete variable domain, with remaining parts taken from reference TRBV5-1 and TRBJ1-2, reads KAGVTQTPRYLIKTRGQQVTLSCSPISGHRSVSWYQQTPGQGLQFLFEYFSETQRNKGNFPGRFSGRQFSNSRSEMNVSTLELGDSALYLCASSLAWGQGDGYTFGSGTRLTVV.

This clone was recorded once. CDR3 DNA: TGTGCCAGCTCACCGACCGGGACTAGCGATCCAGAGACCCAGTACTTC. Its protein is CASSPTGTSDPETQYF. V usage is TRBV18 and J usage is TRBJ2-5; the match to TRBD2 covers 10 bases. V lost 3 bases to trimming and J lost 4 bases; unmatched junction nucleotides: 8. The CDR3 runs 16 residues. Germline lookup yields CDR1 KGHSH and CDR2 LQKENI.

The table lists this clone with a few counts. The rearrangement joins TRBV5-1 to TRBJ2-7, with D perhaps given as TRBD1 or TRBD2 (6 bases each). CDR3 length: 14 amino acids. The V and J ends lost 4 bases and 4 bases respectively, with 15 bases between them. Germline V CDR1 and CDR2: SGHRS, YFSETQ. The CDR3 is CASSLAGTPYEQYF. The CDR3 nucleotides read TGCGCCAGCAGCCTGGCGGGGACACCATACGAGCAGTACTTC.

The chain couples TRBV6-4 to TRBJ1-1; the D gene is possibly TRBD1 (5 bases). V was clipped by 6 bases and J by 5 bases, with 13 bases between them. The CDR3 runs to 13 residues. Germline V gene sequence: CDR1 MRHNA, CDR2 SNTAGT. For the CDR3, the DNA is TGTGCCAGCAGCAGCACAGGTAGGACTGAAGCTTTCTTT. The encoded protein is CASSSTGRTEAFF.

The chain has TRBV5-1 and TRBJ2-1; TRBD1 aligns across 8 bases. Germline loops: CDR1 SGHRS, CDR2 YFSETQ. The CDR3 runs 15 residues. J lost 6 bases, V lost 4 bases, and 9 bases had no gene match. DNA for the CDR3: TGCGCCAGCAGCCGATCGGACAGGGACACCAATGAGCAGTTCTTC. Its translation is CASSRSDRDTNEQFF.

CDR3 coding DNA: TGTGCCAGCTTCACGGGACTAGCACCGAGCAATGAGCAGTTCTTC. This gives the protein CASFTGLAPSNEQFF. The J gene is TRBJ2-1, the V gene TRBV2, with TRBD2 matching over 9 bases. The CDR3 spans 15 residues. Germline CDR1 reads SNHLY; CDR2 reads FYNNEI. The J segment lost 6 bases and the V segment lost 8 bases, leaving 11 bases of the junction unmatched.

The J gene is TRBJ2-6, the V gene TRBV5-6; D is unresolved. The V end lost 1 base, the J end lost 2 bases, and 4 bases lay between the germline ends. Per germline, CDR1 SGHDT and CDR2 YYEEEE. This CDR3 region has 14 residues. The CDR3 is CASSLIAGANVLTF. In nucleotides, the CDR3 is TGTGCCAGCAGCTTGATAGCTGGGGCCAACGTCCTGACTTTC.

The V call is TRBV4-2, the J call TRBJ1-5; D is unresolved. Trimming removed 1 base from V and 8 bases from J, with 12 bases in between. Germline values: CDR1 LGHNA, CDR2 YNFKEQ. This CDR3 contains 14 residues. This CDR3 is CASSQVGGFEPQHF. As DNA, the CDR3 is TGTGCCAGCAGCCAAGTTGGAGGTTTCGAGCCCCAGCATTTT.

This chain joins TRBV9 and TRBJ2-2, with 7 bases identical to TRBD1. This CDR3 is 15 amino acids long. The J segment lost 3 bases and the V segment lost 4 bases, leaving 6 bases of the junction unmatched. Germline CDR1 SGDLS, CDR2 YYNGEE. CDR3 in DNA: TGTGCCAGCAGCCCAGGGACAGACCACACCGGGGAGCTGTTTTTT. Encoded protein: CASSPGTDHTGELFF.

Written as DNA, the CDR3 is TGTGCCAGCAGCTGGGACAGGAGAAACACCGGGGAGCTGTTTTTT. Protein sequence: CASSWDRRNTGELFF. This sequence joins TRBV7-9 and TRBJ2-2; 8 nucleotides agree with TRBD1. There are 15 residues in the CDR3. Looked up from germline, CDR1 is SEHNR and CDR2 is FQNEAQ (reference sequence). Losses at the gene ends were 4 bases for V and 2 bases for J; bases not matched to a gene: 3.

This clone was detected once. The chain recombines TRBV5-6 with TRBJ2-7; weak D call: TRBD1 (6 bases). Germline lookup yields CDR1 SGHDT and CDR2 YYEEEE. This CDR3 comprises 12 residues. Trimming removed 2 bases from V and 6 bases from J, with 9 bases in between. Here the CDR3 DNA reads TGTGCCAGCAGCTTTGAACAGGGCGAGCAGTACTTC. This gives the protein CASSFEQGEQYF.

The rearrangement uses TRBV5-4 and TRBJ2-7; 10 bases are a match to TRBD2. This CDR3 is built from 16 residues. Unmatched junction bases numbered 6, after V lost 1 base and J lost 2 bases. Germline V gene data show CDR1 as SGHNT and CDR2 as YYREEE (reference sequence). This CDR3 is CASSLSSGGRTYEQYF. CDR3 in DNA: TGTGCCAGCAGCTTGTCTAGCGGGGGAAGGACCTACGAGCAGTACTTC.

This chain uses TRBV6-1 with TRBJ1-2, with unresolved D. Germline V gives CDR1 MNHNS, CDR2 SASEGT. The CDR3 totals 13 residues. V lost 6 bases to trimming and J lost 0 bases, with 8 bases between them. DNA for the CDR3: TGTGCCAGCAGAGCAGGAACTAACTATGGCTACACCTTC. It translates to CASRAGTNYGYTF.

The chain couples TRBV4-3 to TRBJ2-5; tentatively, D is TRBD2 (7 bases). This CDR3 is 15 amino acids long. Germline assignment: CDR1 LGHNA and CDR2 YSLEER. V was clipped by 4 bases and J by 2 bases, with 14 bases between them. CDR3 sequence: CASSPGGTYQETQYF. For the CDR3, the DNA is TGCGCCAGCAGCCCCGGGGGGACATATCAAGAGACCCAGTACTTC.

In this sample, this clone turned up a few times. The rearrangement joins TRBV4-1 to TRBJ2-7; possibly TRBD2 for D (6 bases). Deletions cut 3 bases from V and 6 bases from J, with 9 bases between. The CDR3 spans 12 residues. Germline assignment: CDR1 MGHRA and CDR2 YSYEKL. CDR3 DNA sequence: TGCGCCAGCAGCCAGGGGACTTCCGAGCAGTACTTC. Residues: CASSQGTSEQYF.

The chain recombines TRBV19 with TRBJ1-5; 12 positions agree with TRBD1. The V segment lost 6 bases and the J segment 5 bases; nucleotides outside the gene matches: 11. The germline gives CDR1 LNHDA, CDR2 SQIVND (reference sequence). This CDR3 comprises 17 residues. The DNA for the CDR3 is TGTGCCAGTAGCCCGAGCTTGGGACAGGGGGCCGATCAGCCCCAGCATTTT. Protein: CASSPSLGQGADQPQHF.

This chain connects TRBV9 to TRBJ2-5, with D maybe TRBD2 (6 bases). The germline CDR1 and CDR2 sequences are SGDLS and YYNGEE. This CDR3 spans 14 amino acids. Trimming took 0 bases from V and 4 from J, leaving 10 bases between them. CDR3 amino acids: CASSVVPGVETQYF. The DNA of the CDR3 is TGTGCCAGCAGCGTAGTTCCGGGAGTAGAGACCCAGTACTTC.

This clone was counted between two and nine times. Here the CDR3 DNA reads TGTGCCAGCAGCACATCGGGGCGGGGACAGGGGAACACTGAAGCTTTCTTT. It is translated as CASSTSGRGQGNTEAFF. This rearrangement joins TRBV11-1 to TRBJ1-1; 9 bases are a match to TRBD1. The ends lost 5 bases at V and 1 base at J; junction bases unmatched: 11. This CDR3 comprises 17 residues. The V gene's germline CDR1 is SGHAT and CDR2 FQDESV (reference sequence).

CDR3 residues: CASSRGGQDQPQHF. The CDR3, as DNA: TGTGCCAGTAGTAGGGGGGGCCAGGATCAGCCCCAGCATTTT. This chain connects TRBV19 to TRBJ1-5, with D possibly being TRBD1 (6 bases). In germline, CDR1 is LNHDA, CDR2 SQIVND (reference sequence). The CDR3 extends over 14 amino acids. Trimming left V 4 bases short and J 5 bases short, with 12 bases between.